Following are 2 T cell receptor beta chains from one sample sequenced in a study of cytomegalovirus exposure and HLA in healthy donors. PCR primers comprised 60 Vbeta and 13 Jbeta primers. Here immunoSEQ multiplex PCR was the method, and the copy in TCRdb shows in-frame clones only, minus some. The sample yields 110,000 to 150,000 clones, 70% to 80% seen once. Sequences were obtained from PBMCs. The source of these receptors is a woman aged 18-29 years in good health and CMV-seropositive.

The sample holds one count of this clone. The chain recombines TRBV19 with TRBJ2-6, with 8 bases aligning to TRBD1. CDR3 length: 16 amino acids. Per the germline V gene, CDR1 is LNHDA and CDR2 is SQIVND (reference sequence). The junction had 3 bases not matched to a gene; V was cut back by 5 bases and J by 0 bases. CDR3 sequence: CASSPGGPSGANVLTF. The CDR3 DNA reads TGTGCCAGTAGTCCAGGGGGCCCCTCTGGGGCCAACGTCCTGACTTTC.

Turning to this clone: Other DNA sequences in the sample encode the same CDR3. This rearrangement joins TRBV5-4 to TRBJ1-2; tentative D call: TRBD1 (5 bases). V was shortened by 0 bases and J by 1 base, with 10 bases between the two germline ends. Germline CDR1 and CDR2: SGHNT and YYREEE (reference sequence). The CDR3 contains 15 residues. The CDR3 region is CASSLVGEGNYGYTF. CDR3 bases: TGTGCCAGCAGCTTGGTAGGGGAGGGTAACTATGGCTACACCTTC.